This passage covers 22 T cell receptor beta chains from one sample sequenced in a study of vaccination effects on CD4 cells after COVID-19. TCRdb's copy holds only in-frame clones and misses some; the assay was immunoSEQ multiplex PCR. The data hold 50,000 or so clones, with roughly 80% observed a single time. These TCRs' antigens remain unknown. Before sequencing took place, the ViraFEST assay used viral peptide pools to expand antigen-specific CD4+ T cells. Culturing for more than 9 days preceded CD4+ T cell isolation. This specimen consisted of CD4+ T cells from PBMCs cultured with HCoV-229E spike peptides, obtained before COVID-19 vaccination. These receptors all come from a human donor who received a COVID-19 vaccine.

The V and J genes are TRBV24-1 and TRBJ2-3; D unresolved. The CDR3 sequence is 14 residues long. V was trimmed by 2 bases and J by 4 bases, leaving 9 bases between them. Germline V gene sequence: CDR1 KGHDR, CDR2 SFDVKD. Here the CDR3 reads CATSDSRVADTQYF. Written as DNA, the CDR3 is TGTGCCACCAGTGATTCCCGGGTCGCAGATACGCAGTATTTT.

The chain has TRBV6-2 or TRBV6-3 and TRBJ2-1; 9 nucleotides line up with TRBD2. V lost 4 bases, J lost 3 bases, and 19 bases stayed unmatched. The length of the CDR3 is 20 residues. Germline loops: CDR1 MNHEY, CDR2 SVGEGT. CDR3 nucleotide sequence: TGTGCCAGCAGTTTTGTACAACTAGCAGCTTCTAGCGGGGACTACAATGAGCAGTTCTTC. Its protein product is CASSFVQLAASSGDYNEQFF.

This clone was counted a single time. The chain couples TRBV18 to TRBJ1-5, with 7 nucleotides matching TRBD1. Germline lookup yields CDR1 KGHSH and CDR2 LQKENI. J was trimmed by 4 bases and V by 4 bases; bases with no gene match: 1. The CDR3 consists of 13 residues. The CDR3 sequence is CASSQGANQPQHF. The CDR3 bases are TGTGCCAGCTCACAGGGGGCTAATCAGCCCCAGCATTTT.

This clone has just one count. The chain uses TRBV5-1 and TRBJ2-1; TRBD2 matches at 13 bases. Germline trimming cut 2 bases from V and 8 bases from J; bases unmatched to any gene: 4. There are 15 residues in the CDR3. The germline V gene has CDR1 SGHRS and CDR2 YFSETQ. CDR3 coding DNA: TGCGCCAGCAGCTTACTAGCGGGGGGGCCCTATGAGCAGTTCTTC. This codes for CASSLLAGGPYEQFF.

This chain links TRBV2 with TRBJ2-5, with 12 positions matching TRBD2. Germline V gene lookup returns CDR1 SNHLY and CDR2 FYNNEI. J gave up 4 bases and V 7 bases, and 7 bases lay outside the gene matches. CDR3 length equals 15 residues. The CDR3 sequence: CASKQSSGGAETQYF. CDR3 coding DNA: TGTGCCAGCAAACAATCTAGCGGGGGGGCAGAGACCCAGTACTTC.

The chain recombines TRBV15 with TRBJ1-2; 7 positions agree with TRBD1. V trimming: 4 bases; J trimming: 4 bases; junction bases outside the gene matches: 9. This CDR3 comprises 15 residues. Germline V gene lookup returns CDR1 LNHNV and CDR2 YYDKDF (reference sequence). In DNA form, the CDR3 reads TGTGCCACCAGCACGACAGGGCCGCGGGGCTATGGCTACACCTTC. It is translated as CATSTTGPRGYGYTF.

This CDR3 reads CASSQKESGTGFNEQFF. The CDR3 DNA is TGCGCCAGCAGTCAAAAGGAATCGGGGACAGGGTTTAATGAGCAGTTCTTC. The chain employs TRBV23-1 and TRBJ2-1; 9 bases are a match to TRBD1. TRBV23-1 is identified as an open reading frame with a role that is uncertain. Losses at the gene ends were 2 bases for V and 7 bases for J; bases not matched to a gene: 12. CDR3 length: 17 residues.

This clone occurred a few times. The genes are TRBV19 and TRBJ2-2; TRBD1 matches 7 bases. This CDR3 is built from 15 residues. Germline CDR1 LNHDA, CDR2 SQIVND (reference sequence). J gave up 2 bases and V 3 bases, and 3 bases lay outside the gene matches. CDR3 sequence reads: CASSMGTVNTGELFF. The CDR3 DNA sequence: TGTGCCAGTAGTATGGGGACAGTTAACACCGGGGAGCTGTTTTTT.

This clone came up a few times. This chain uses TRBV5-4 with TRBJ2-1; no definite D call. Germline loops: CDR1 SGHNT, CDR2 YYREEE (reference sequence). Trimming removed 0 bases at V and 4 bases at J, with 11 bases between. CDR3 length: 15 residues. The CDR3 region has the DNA TGTGCCAGCAGCTTGGCTCCCACAGAGTACAATGAGCAGTTCTTC. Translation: CASSLAPTEYNEQFF.

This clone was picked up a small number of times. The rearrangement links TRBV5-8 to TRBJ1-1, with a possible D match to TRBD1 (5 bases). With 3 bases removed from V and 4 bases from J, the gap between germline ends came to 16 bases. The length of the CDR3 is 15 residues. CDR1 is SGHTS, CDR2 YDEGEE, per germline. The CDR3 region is CASSSRVIIATEAFF. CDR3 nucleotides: TGTGCCAGCAGCTCCAGGGTGATTATAGCCACTGAAGCTTTCTTT.

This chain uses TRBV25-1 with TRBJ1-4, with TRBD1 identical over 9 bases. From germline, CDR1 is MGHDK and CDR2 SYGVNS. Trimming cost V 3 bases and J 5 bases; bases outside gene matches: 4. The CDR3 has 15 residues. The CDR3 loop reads CASSDPTGGNEKLFF. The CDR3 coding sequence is TGTGCCAGCAGTGATCCCACAGGGGGCAATGAAAAACTGTTTTTT.

CDR3 coding DNA: TGTGCCACCAGCAGAGATTTCCAGTATAATTCACCCCTCCACTTT. As protein: CATSRDFQYNSPLHF. The rearrangement uses TRBV15 and TRBJ1-6; D not certain. CDR3 length equals 15 residues. CDR1 and CDR2 (germline): LNHNV, YYDKDF (reference sequence). The V end was cut by 0 bases, the J end by 4 bases, with 7 bases between.

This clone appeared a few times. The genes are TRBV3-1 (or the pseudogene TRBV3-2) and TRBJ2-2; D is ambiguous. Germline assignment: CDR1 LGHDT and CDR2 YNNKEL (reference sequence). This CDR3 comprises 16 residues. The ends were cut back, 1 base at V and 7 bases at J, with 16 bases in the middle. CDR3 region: CASSQGRIGNGGELFF. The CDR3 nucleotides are TGTGCCAGCAGCCAAGGTCGGATCGGTAATGGCGGGGAGCTGTTTTTT.

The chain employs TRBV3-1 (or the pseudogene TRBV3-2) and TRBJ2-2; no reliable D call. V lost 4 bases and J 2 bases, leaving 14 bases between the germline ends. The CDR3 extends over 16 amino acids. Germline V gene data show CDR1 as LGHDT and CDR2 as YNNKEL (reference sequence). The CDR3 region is CASSRLPRANTGELFF. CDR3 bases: TGTGCCAGCAGCCGACTTCCCCGGGCCAACACCGGGGAGCTGTTTTTT.

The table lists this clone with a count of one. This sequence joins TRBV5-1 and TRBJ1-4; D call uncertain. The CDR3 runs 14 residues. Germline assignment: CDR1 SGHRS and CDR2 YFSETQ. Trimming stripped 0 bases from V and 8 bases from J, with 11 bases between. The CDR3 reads CASSLGRPSEKLFF. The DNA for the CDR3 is TGCGCCAGCAGCTTGGGTCGCCCGTCAGAAAAACTGTTTTTT.

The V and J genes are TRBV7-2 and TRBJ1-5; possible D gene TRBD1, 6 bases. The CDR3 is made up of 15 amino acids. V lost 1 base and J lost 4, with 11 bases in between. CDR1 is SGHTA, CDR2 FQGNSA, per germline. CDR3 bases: TGTGCCAGCAGCTTAGTGACCGGACAGAATCAGCCCCAGCATTTT. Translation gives CASSLVTGQNQPQHF. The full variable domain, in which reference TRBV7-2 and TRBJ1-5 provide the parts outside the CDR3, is GAGVSQSPSNKVTEKGKDVELRCDPISGHTALYWYRQSLGQGLEFLIYFQGNSAPDKSGLPSDRFSAERTGGSVSTLTIQRTQQEDSAVYLCASSLVTGQNQPQHFGDGTRLSIL.

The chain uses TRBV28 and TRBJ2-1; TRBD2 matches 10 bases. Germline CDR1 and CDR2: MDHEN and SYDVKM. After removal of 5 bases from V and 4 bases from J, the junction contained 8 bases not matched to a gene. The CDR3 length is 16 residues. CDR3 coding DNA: TGTGCCAGCAGTCCGCAACTAGCGGGGTCGTACAATGAGCAGTTCTTC. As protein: CASSPQLAGSYNEQFF.

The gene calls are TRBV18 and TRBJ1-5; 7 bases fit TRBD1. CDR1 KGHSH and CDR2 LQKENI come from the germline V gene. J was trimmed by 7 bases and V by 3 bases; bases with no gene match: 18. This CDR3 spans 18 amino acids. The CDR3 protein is CASSPLQIGTAEKQPQHF. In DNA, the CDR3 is TGTGCCAGCTCACCGCTACAGATTGGGACAGCCGAAAAACAGCCCCAGCATTTT.

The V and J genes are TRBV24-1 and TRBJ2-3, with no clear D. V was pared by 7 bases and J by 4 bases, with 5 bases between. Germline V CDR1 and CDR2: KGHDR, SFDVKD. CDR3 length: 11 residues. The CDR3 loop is CATSRPDTQYF. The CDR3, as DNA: TGTGCCACCAGCAGACCAGATACGCAGTATTTT.

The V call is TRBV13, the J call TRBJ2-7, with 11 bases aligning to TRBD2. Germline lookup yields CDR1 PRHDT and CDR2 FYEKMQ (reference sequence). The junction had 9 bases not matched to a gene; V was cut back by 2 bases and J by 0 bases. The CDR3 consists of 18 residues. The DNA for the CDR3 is TGTGCCAGCAGCTTATCTAGCGGGGGGTACCTTTACTCCTACGAGCAGTACGTC. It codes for CASSLSSGGYLYSYEQYV.

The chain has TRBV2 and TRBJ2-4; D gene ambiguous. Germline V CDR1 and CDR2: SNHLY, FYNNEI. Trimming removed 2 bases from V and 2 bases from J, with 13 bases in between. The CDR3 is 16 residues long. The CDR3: CASSEIRFSSKNIQYF. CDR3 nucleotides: TGTGCCAGCAGTGAAATCCGCTTCTCCTCCAAAAACATTCAGTACTTC.

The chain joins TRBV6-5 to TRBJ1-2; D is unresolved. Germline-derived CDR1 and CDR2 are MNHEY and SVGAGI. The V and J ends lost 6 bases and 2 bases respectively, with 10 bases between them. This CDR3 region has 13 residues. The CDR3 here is CASRPDENYGYTF. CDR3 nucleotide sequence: TGTGCCAGCAGACCCGATGAGAACTATGGCTACACCTTC.